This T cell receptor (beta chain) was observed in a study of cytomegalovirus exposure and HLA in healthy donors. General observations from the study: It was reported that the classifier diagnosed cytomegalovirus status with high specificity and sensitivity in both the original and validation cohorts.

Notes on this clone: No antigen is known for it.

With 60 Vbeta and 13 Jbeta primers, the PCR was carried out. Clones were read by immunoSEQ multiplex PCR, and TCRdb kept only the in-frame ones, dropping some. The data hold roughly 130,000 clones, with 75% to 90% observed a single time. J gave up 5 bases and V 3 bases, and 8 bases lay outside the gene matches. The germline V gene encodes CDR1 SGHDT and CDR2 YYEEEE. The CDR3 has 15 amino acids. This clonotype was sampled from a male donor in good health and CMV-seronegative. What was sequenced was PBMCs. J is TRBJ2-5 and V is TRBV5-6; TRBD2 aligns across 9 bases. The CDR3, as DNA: TGTGCCAGCAGCTCCTTAGCGGGGGCGGGGGAGACCCAGTACTTC. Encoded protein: CASSSLAGAGETQYF.